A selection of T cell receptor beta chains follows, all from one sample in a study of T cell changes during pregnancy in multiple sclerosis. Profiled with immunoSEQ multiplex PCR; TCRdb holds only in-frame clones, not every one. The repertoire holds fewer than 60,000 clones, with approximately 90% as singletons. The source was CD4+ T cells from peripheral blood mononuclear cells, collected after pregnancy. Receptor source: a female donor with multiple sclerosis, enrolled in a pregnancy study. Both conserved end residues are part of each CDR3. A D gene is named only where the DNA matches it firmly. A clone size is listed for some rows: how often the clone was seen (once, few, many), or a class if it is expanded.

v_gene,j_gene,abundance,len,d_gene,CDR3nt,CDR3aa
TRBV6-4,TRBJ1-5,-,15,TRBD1,TGTGCCAGCAGTGACTGGGGACAGGTGGGACAGCCCCAGCATTTT,CASSDWGQVGQPQHF
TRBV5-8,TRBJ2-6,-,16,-,TGTGCCAGCAGCTTGGCCGGTCTTTCTGGGGCCAACGTCCTGACTTTC,CASSLAGLSGANVLTF
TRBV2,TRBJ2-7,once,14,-,TGTGCCAGCAGTGGTCGGCTAGGATCCTACGAGCAGTACTTC,CASSGRLGSYEQYF
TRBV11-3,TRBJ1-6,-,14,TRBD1,TGTGCCAGCAGCTTAGATGGGACAGGGTCACCCCTCCACTTT,CASSLDGTGSPLHF
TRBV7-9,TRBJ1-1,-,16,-,TGTGCCAGCCTCCCCACAGGGATGGGTTTTTTTGATGAAGCTTTCTTT,CASLPTGMGFFDEAFF
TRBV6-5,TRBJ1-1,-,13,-,TGTGCCAGCAGTTATCGGGGAGTCACTGAAGCTTTCTTT,CASSYRGVTEAFF
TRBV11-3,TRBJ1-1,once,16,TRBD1,TGTGCCAGCAGCTCCGGGACAGGGGGCTCGATCACTGAAGCTTTCTTT,CASSSGTGGSITEAFF
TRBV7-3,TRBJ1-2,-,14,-,TGTGCCAGCAGCTTAGGTGGGGACTCGTATGGCTACACCTTC,CASSLGGDSYGYTF
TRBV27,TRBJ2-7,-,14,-,TGTGCCAGCAGTTCCTACCTCCGGAGGGACGAGCAGTACTTC,CASSSYLRRDEQYF
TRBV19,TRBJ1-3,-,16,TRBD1,TGTGCCAGTAACGGGGGAAGGGGGCCGACTGGAAACACCATATATTTT,CASNGGRGPTGNTIYF
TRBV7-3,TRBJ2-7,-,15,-,TGTGCCAGCAGCCCCAACCCCGAAGGGGGCTACGAGCAGTACTTC,CASSPNPEGGYEQYF
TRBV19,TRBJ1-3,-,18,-,TGTGCCAGTAGTATGGCCCCCGGGGGACCACTCTCTGGAAACACCATATATTTT,CASSMAPGGPLSGNTIYF
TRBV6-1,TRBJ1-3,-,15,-,TGTGCCAGCATTACCAGGGACTACTCTGGAAACACCATATATTTT,CASITRDYSGNTIYF
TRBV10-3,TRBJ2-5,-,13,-,TGTGCCATCAGTGAGGGCTCACAAGAGACCCAGTACTTC,CAISEGSQETQYF
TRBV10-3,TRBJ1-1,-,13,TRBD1,TGTGCCTTTCGGACAGGGATGAACACTGAAGCTTTCTTT,CAFRTGMNTEAFF
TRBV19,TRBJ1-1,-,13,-,TGTGCCAGTAGTATGAGGGGGATGACTGAAGCTTTCTTT,CASSMRGMTEAFF
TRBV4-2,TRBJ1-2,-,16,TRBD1,TGTGCCAGCAGCCAAGCCGGACAGGGGAGGGAGAATGGCTACACCTTC,CASSQAGQGRENGYTF
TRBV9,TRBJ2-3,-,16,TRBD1,TGTGCCAGCAGCGTAGGGGGACAGCCAAGCACAGATACGCAGTATTTT,CASSVGGQPSTDTQYF
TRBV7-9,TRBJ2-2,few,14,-,TGTGCCAGCAGCTTCTTCGGGTCCACCGGGGAGCTGTTTTTT,CASSFFGSTGELFF
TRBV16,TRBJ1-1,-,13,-,TGTGCCAGCAGCCGCGTGCGGGACACTGAAGCTTTCTTT,CASSRVRDTEAFF
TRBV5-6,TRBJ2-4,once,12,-,TGTGCCAGCAGCCTTAGGCGGGGTGATGGATACTTC,CASSLRRGDGYF
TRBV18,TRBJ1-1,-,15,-,TGTGCCAGCTCCCCGAAGGAACAGGGGAACACTGAAGCTTTCTTT,CASSPKEQGNTEAFF
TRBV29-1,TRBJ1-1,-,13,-,TGCAGCGTTGAAGGGCCCGGACAGAGTGAAGCTTTCTTT,CSVEGPGQSEAFF
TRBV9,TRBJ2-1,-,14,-,TGTGCCAGCAGCACGAGGACTGCCTACAATGAGCAGTTCTTC,CASSTRTAYNEQFF
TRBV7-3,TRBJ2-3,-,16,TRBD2,TGTGCCAGCAGCTTTGGACTAGCGGGGGCCACAGATACGCAGTATTTT,CASSFGLAGATDTQYF
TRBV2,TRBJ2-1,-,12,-,TGTGCCAGCAGTGAAACCAGGAACGAGCAGTTCTTC,CASSETRNEQFF
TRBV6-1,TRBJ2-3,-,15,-,TGTGCCAGCAGTGAACTACAGAGAGGGGGAGATACGCAGTATTTT,CASSELQRGGDTQYF
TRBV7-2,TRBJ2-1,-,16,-,TGTGCCAGCAGCCCCCGAACAGGGCCCGCCTACAATGAGCAGTTCTTC,CASSPRTGPAYNEQFF
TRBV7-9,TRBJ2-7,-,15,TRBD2,TGTGCCAGCAGCCTCGGACTAGCGGGGGAGAACGAGCAGTACTTC,CASSLGLAGENEQYF
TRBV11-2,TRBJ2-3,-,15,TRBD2,TGTGCCAGCATGGGACTAGCGGGCAAGACAGATACGCAGTATTTT,CASMGLAGKTDTQYF
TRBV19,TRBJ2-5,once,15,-,TGTGCCAGTAGTATTCGAGCGGGTACCAAAGAGACCCAGTACTTC,CASSIRAGTKETQYF
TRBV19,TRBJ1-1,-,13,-,TGTGCCAGTAGTTCCCGACAGAACACTGAAGCTTTCTTT,CASSSRQNTEAFF
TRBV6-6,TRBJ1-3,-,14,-,TGTGCCAGCAGTTCCATTCGGCAGGCGAACACCATATATTTT,CASSSIRQANTIYF
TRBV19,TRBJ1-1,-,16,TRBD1,TGTGCCAGCAAAAGACAGGGGCGCACAAGGAACACTGAAGCTTTCTTT,CASKRQGRTRNTEAFF
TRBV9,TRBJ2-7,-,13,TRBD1,TGTGCCAGCAGCGTAGTGGCAGGGGGTAAGCAGTACTTC,CASSVVAGGKQYF
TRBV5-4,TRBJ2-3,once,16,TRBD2,TGTGCCAGCAGCTTGGGAGCTAGCGGTAGTACAGATACGCAGTATTTT,CASSLGASGSTDTQYF
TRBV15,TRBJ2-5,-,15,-,TGTGCCACCAGCAGAGATCTTTCGGGGGGCATGACCCAGTACTTC,CATSRDLSGGMTQYF
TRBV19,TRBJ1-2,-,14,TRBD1,TGTGCCAGTAGTTTCTGGACAGGGGCGGAGGGCTACACCTTC,CASSFWTGAEGYTF
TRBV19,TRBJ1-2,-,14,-,TGTGCCAGTAGTACGATGGACAGCAACTATGGCTACACCTTC,CASSTMDSNYGYTF
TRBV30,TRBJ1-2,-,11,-,TGTGCCTGGAGGCGGGGGGACGGCTACACCTTC,CAWRRGDGYTF
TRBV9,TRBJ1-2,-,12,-,TGTGCCAGCAGCGGGATACAGTATGGCTACACCTTC,CASSGIQYGYTF